Listed below are T cell receptor beta chains from one sample, sequenced in a study of cytomegalovirus exposure and HLA in healthy donors. The data were produced by immunoSEQ multiplex PCR, yet TCRdb's version contains in-frame clones alone and is incomplete. The sample lists approximately 280,000 clones, 88% occurring once. The sequencing sample was made of PBMCs. These receptors were obtained from a woman between 18 and 29 years old in good health and CMV-seronegative. The CDR3 runs from the conserved cysteine through the conserved F or W. D genes are given only for firm matches. Rows may omit the clone size; those that give it use once, few, many or a size class.

clone size: -; D gene: TRBD1; V gene: TRBV4-1; J gene: TRBJ1-3; CDR3 protein: CASSEVGQGNGNTIYF; CDR3 DNA: TGCGCCAGCAGCGAGGTGGGACAGGGCAACGGAAACACCATATATTTT
clone size: -; D gene: TRBD1; V gene: TRBV5-1; J gene: TRBJ1-1; CDR3 protein: CASSSQGVGAFF; CDR3 DNA: TGCGCCAGCAGCTCGCAGGGGGTTGGGGCTTTCTTT
clone size: few; D gene: TRBD1; V gene: TRBV9; J gene: TRBJ1-2; CDR3 protein: CASSVTGGNYGYTF; CDR3 DNA: TGTGCCAGCAGCGTAACAGGGGGCAACTATGGCTACACCTTC
clone size: once; D gene: -; V gene: TRBV6-6; J gene: TRBJ2-2; CDR3 protein: CASRSSSEGGELFF; CDR3 DNA: TGTGCCAGCAGGTCCAGTAGCGAGGGCGGGGAGCTGTTTTTT
clone size: -; D gene: -; V gene: TRBV19; J gene: TRBJ1-5; CDR3 protein: CASSSTTGPVSPQHF; CDR3 DNA: TGTGCCAGTAGTTCCACAACAGGTCCCGTTTCGCCCCAGCATTTT
clone size: -; D gene: TRBD2; V gene: TRBV2; J gene: TRBJ2-5; CDR3 protein: CASSLGTSGSFETQYF; CDR3 DNA: TGTGCCAGCAGCTTAGGGACTAGCGGGAGTTTCGAGACCCAGTACTTC
clone size: -; D gene: -; V gene: TRBV21-1; J gene: TRBJ2-7; CDR3 protein: CASYPRGTGRRPDEQYF; CDR3 DNA: TGTGCCAGCTACCCGCGGGGGACGGGTAGGAGGCCCGACGAGCAGTACTTC
clone size: -; D gene: -; V gene: TRBV7-2; J gene: TRBJ1-3; CDR3 protein: CASSLMTLANTIYF; CDR3 DNA: TGTGCCAGCAGCTTAATGACTCTGGCTAACACCATATATTTT
clone size: -; D gene: -; V gene: TRBV27; J gene: TRBJ2-3; CDR3 protein: CASSLIWDFSTDTQYF; CDR3 DNA: TGTGCCAGCAGTTTAATATGGGACTTTAGCACAGATACGCAGTATTTT
clone size: -; D gene: -; V gene: TRBV30; J gene: TRBJ2-5; CDR3 protein: CAWSVLQAQETQYF; CDR3 DNA: TGTGCCTGGAGTGTTTTGCAGGCCCAAGAGACCCAGTACTTC
clone size: -; D gene: -; V gene: TRBV28; J gene: TRBJ2-1; CDR3 protein: CASRGRGYEQFF; CDR3 DNA: TGTGCCAGCAGGGGCAGGGGCTATGAGCAGTTCTTC
clone size: -; D gene: TRBD2; V gene: TRBV2; J gene: TRBJ2-5; CDR3 protein: CASSDLAGNQETQYF; CDR3 DNA: TGTGCCAGCAGTGACCTAGCGGGCAACCAAGAGACCCAGTACTTC
clone size: -; D gene: -; V gene: TRBV4-2; J gene: TRBJ1-1; CDR3 protein: CASSQDGPSGTEAFF; CDR3 DNA: TGTGCCAGCAGCCAAGACGGTCCTTCCGGGACTGAAGCTTTCTTT
clone size: -; D gene: -; V gene: TRBV6-5; J gene: TRBJ2-5; CDR3 protein: CASSYSPETQYF; CDR3 DNA: TGTGCCAGCAGTTACTCCCCGGAGACCCAGTACTTC
clone size: once; D gene: TRBD1; V gene: TRBV5-8; J gene: TRBJ1-5; CDR3 protein: CASSLETGHNQPQHF; CDR3 DNA: TGTGCCAGCAGCTTGGAGACAGGGCACAATCAGCCCCAGCATTTT
clone size: -; D gene: TRBD1; V gene: TRBV5-6; J gene: TRBJ2-2; CDR3 protein: CASSLYSRQGAGELFF; CDR3 DNA: TGTGCCAGCAGCTTGTACTCTAGACAGGGGGCCGGGGAGCTGTTTTTT
clone size: once; D gene: TRBD2; V gene: TRBV9; J gene: TRBJ2-7; CDR3 protein: CASSVGFSGSDDEQYF; CDR3 DNA: TGTGCCAGCAGCGTAGGTTTCAGCGGGAGTGACGACGAGCAGTACTTC
clone size: -; D gene: -; V gene: TRBV6-4; J gene: TRBJ1-6; CDR3 protein: CASSDGVYNSPLHF; CDR3 DNA: TGTGCCAGCAGTGACGGAGTCTATAATTCACCCCTCCACTTT
clone size: -; D gene: TRBD2; V gene: TRBV7-2; J gene: TRBJ2-7; CDR3 protein: CASGYTMQGWAGGFYEQYF; CDR3 DNA: TGTGCCAGCGGCTATACTATGCAGGGGTGGGCGGGAGGTTTTTACGAGCAGTACTTC
clone size: -; D gene: TRBD2; V gene: TRBV4-2; J gene: TRBJ2-3; CDR3 protein: CASSPLRLAETTDTQYF; CDR3 DNA: TGTGCCAGCAGCCCCCTCCGGCTAGCGGAGACCACAGATACGCAGTATTTT
clone size: -; D gene: -; V gene: TRBV28; J gene: TRBJ2-7; CDR3 protein: CASSLTSPYEQYF; CDR3 DNA: TGTGCCAGCAGTTTAACTAGCCCCTACGAGCAGTACTTC
clone size: -; D gene: TRBD2; V gene: TRBV19; J gene: TRBJ2-7; CDR3 protein: CASRPLAGAGEQYF; CDR3 DNA: TGTGCCAGTAGGCCCCTAGCGGGAGCAGGAGAGCAGTACTTC
clone size: -; D gene: -; V gene: TRBV28; J gene: TRBJ1-5; CDR3 protein: CATRGHQPQHF; CDR3 DNA: TGTGCCACCCGGGGTCATCAGCCCCAGCATTTT
clone size: -; D gene: TRBD2; V gene: TRBV10-3; J gene: TRBJ2-1; CDR3 protein: CAISGREGAYNEQFF; CDR3 DNA: TGTGCCATCAGTGGGCGGGAGGGGGCCTACAATGAGCAGTTCTTC
clone size: -; D gene: -; V gene: TRBV19; J gene: TRBJ1-1; CDR3 protein: CASSIGQLNTEAFF; CDR3 DNA: TGTGCCAGTAGTATCGGACAGCTGAACACTGAAGCTTTCTTT
clone size: -; D gene: TRBD1; V gene: TRBV28; J gene: TRBJ2-7; CDR3 protein: CASSFDRVWSNYEQYF; CDR3 DNA: TGTGCCAGCAGTTTCGACAGGGTTTGGTCGAACTACGAGCAGTACTTC
clone size: once; D gene: TRBD2; V gene: TRBV2; J gene: TRBJ2-2; CDR3 protein: CASSLSGLAYTGELFF; CDR3 DNA: TGTGCCAGCAGTCTCTCCGGACTAGCGTATACCGGGGAGCTGTTTTTT
clone size: -; D gene: -; V gene: TRBV7-9; J gene: TRBJ1-1; CDR3 protein: CASSLGGLNTEAFF; CDR3 DNA: TGTGCCAGCAGCTTAGGGGGGCTGAACACTGAAGCTTTCTTT
clone size: -; D gene: TRBD1; V gene: TRBV2; J gene: TRBJ1-4; CDR3 protein: CASRDRGHNEKLFF; CDR3 DNA: TGTGCCAGCAGAGACAGGGGGCACAATGAAAAACTGTTTTTT
clone size: -; D gene: -; V gene: TRBV15; J gene: TRBJ2-3; CDR3 protein: CATSSHLADTQYF; CDR3 DNA: TGTGCCACCAGCAGCCACTTGGCAGATACGCAGTATTTT
clone size: -; D gene: -; V gene: TRBV10-3; J gene: TRBJ1-2; CDR3 protein: CAIRPGGATYGYTF; CDR3 DNA: TGTGCCATCAGGCCGGGGGGGGCCACCTATGGCTACACCTTC
clone size: -; D gene: -; V gene: TRBV30; J gene: TRBJ1-1; CDR3 protein: CAWFRSGSSGRVRAFF; CDR3 DNA: TGTGCCTGGTTTAGGTCAGGGTCCTCTGGCCGTGTGAGGGCTTTCTTT
clone size: -; D gene: TRBD1; V gene: TRBV4-1; J gene: TRBJ2-7; CDR3 protein: CASSQEKPGQGTTWGTYEQYF; CDR3 DNA: TGCGCCAGCAGCCAAGAAAAACCGGGACAGGGGACTACGTGGGGGACCTACGAGCAGTACTTC
clone size: -; D gene: -; V gene: TRBV19; J gene: TRBJ1-5; CDR3 protein: CASSDPTVRGNQPQHF; CDR3 DNA: TGTGCCAGTAGTGATCCCACCGTGAGGGGCAATCAGCCCCAGCATTTT
clone size: once; D gene: TRBD1; V gene: TRBV28; J gene: TRBJ1-2; CDR3 protein: CASSPGQGGGYTF; CDR3 DNA: TGTGCCAGCAGTCCAGGACAGGGGGGCGGCTACACCTTC
clone size: -; D gene: TRBD2; V gene: TRBV29-1; J gene: TRBJ2-4; CDR3 protein: CSVEGGEGAKNIQYF; CDR3 DNA: TGCAGCGTTGAAGGGGGGGAGGGGGCCAAAAACATTCAGTACTTC
clone size: -; D gene: TRBD1; V gene: TRBV14; J gene: TRBJ2-7; CDR3 protein: CASSQFGQGGNEQYF; CDR3 DNA: TGTGCCAGCAGCCAATTCGGACAGGGTGGTAACGAGCAGTACTTC
clone size: -; D gene: -; V gene: TRBV4-1; J gene: TRBJ2-7; CDR3 protein: CASSQSGQRSYEQYF; CDR3 DNA: TGCGCCAGCAGCCAAAGCGGCCAGCGGAGCTACGAGCAGTACTTC
clone size: -; D gene: TRBD1; V gene: TRBV10-3; J gene: TRBJ1-6; CDR3 protein: CATRTGDFSPLHF; CDR3 DNA: TGTGCCACCAGGACAGGCGACTTCTCACCCCTCCACTTT
clone size: few; D gene: -; V gene: TRBV25-1; J gene: TRBJ2-7; CDR3 protein: CASTETGTTPGEQYF; CDR3 DNA: TGTGCCAGCACCGAAACAGGGACGACCCCTGGGGAGCAGTACTTC
clone size: -; D gene: -; V gene: TRBV28; J gene: TRBJ1-2; CDR3 protein: CASSLVTDPTNYGYTF; CDR3 DNA: TGTGCCAGCAGTTTGGTGACAGATCCAACTAACTATGGCTACACCTTC
clone size: -; D gene: TRBD1; V gene: TRBV10-2; J gene: TRBJ1-6; CDR3 protein: CASRGQGSGSPLHF; CDR3 DNA: TGCGCCAGCAGGGGACAGGGTTCTGGTTCACCCCTCCACTTT
clone size: -; D gene: TRBD2; V gene: TRBV5-5; J gene: TRBJ2-7; CDR3 protein: CASSPGGSGAYEQYF; CDR3 DNA: TGTGCCAGCAGCCCGGGGGGTAGCGGGGCCTACGAGCAGTACTTC
clone size: -; D gene: TRBD2; V gene: TRBV10-1; J gene: TRBJ2-1; CDR3 protein: CASSRTSGKGNEQFF; CDR3 DNA: TGCGCCAGCAGCCGGACTAGCGGGAAGGGGAATGAGCAGTTCTTC
clone size: few; D gene: -; V gene: TRBV19; J gene: TRBJ2-3; CDR3 protein: CASSPKTDTQYF; CDR3 DNA: TGTGCCAGTAGTCCAAAAACAGATACGCAGTATTTT
clone size: -; D gene: -; V gene: TRBV4-2; J gene: TRBJ2-7; CDR3 protein: CASSQGSLAPSYEQYF; CDR3 DNA: TGTGCCAGCAGCCAAGGTTCGCTAGCTCCCTCCTACGAGCAGTACTTC
clone size: -; D gene: -; V gene: TRBV9; J gene: TRBJ2-7; CDR3 protein: CASSPEGVSGEQYF; CDR3 DNA: TGTGCCAGCAGCCCTGAGGGGGTATCTGGCGAGCAGTACTTC
clone size: -; D gene: TRBD2; V gene: TRBV7-3; J gene: TRBJ2-1; CDR3 protein: CASSMGLAGYNEQFF; CDR3 DNA: TGTGCCAGCAGCATGGGACTAGCGGGGTACAATGAGCAGTTCTTC
clone size: -; D gene: -; V gene: TRBV28; J gene: TRBJ2-7; CDR3 protein: CASSLSGLEQYF; CDR3 DNA: TGTGCCAGCAGTTTATCGGGGTTGGAGCAGTACTTC
clone size: few; D gene: -; V gene: TRBV28; J gene: TRBJ1-6; CDR3 protein: CAYGPGWNSPLHF; CDR3 DNA: TGTGCCTACGGGCCAGGGTGGAATTCACCCCTCCACTTT
clone size: -; D gene: -; V gene: TRBV21-1; J gene: TRBJ1-5; CDR3 protein: CASSKGGEYPQHF; CDR3 DNA: TGTGCCAGCAGCAAAGGGGGAGAATACCCCCAGCATTTT
clone size: -; D gene: TRBD1; V gene: TRBV27; J gene: TRBJ1-4; CDR3 protein: CASSSGGQGEKLFF; CDR3 DNA: TGTGCCAGCAGTTCAGGGGGGCAGGGGGAAAAACTGTTTTTT
clone size: -; D gene: -; V gene: TRBV28; J gene: TRBJ1-2; CDR3 protein: CASSVSPVGGGYTF; CDR3 DNA: TGTGCCAGCTCAGTTTCCCCCGTGGGGGGTGGCTACACCTTC
clone size: -; D gene: TRBD2; V gene: TRBV5-1; J gene: TRBJ2-5; CDR3 protein: CASSTGGLAGAKETQYF; CDR3 DNA: TGCGCCAGCAGCACCGGAGGACTAGCGGGAGCGAAAGAGACCCAGTACTTC
clone size: -; D gene: -; V gene: TRBV4-1; J gene: TRBJ1-5; CDR3 protein: CASSATDPNQPQHF; CDR3 DNA: TGCGCCAGCAGTGCGACAGACCCCAATCAGCCCCAGCATTTT